This TCR beta chain was documented in a study of beta chain bispecific antibodies for T cell cancers (dated by TCRdb to about 2021). Regarding the complete study: T cells from healthy donors were cocultured with T cell leukemia lines in the presence of bispecific antibodies, after which the depletion of each TRBV family was measured by TRBV sequencing of the surviving cells. On the cell surface, TRBV12 (TRBV12-3) was expressed by Jurkat cells, whereas TRBV5-5 was expressed by HPB-ALL cells. General conclusions and limits of the study: Each sequenced sample mixed leukemia cell line cells with normal T cells, and most targeted TRBV signal came from the leukemia cells rather than normal T cells. Cross-reactivity of the anti-TRBV5-5 antibody with TRBV5-6 was attributed to high sequence similarity between the two genes.

T cells were expanded from blood mononuclear cells with anti-CD3 antibody OKT3 or CD3/CD28 Dynabeads for 2 to 3 days. The culture conditions for expanded T cells were RPMI 1640 plus 10% fetal bovine serum, recombinant human IL-2 (about 100 IU/ml) and IL-7 (approximately 5.2 ng/ml). For cocultures, 50,000 or so normal T cells were combined with 50,000 or so target cells and bispecific antibody in about 93 ul and incubated for approximately 15 hours at 37 degrees C. Each bispecific antibody consisted of two single-chain variable fragments expressed in a single-chain diabody format with a His tag. Healthy human donors supplied the effector T cells, with peripheral blood mononuclear cells isolated from leukapheresis samples using Ficoll density gradient centrifugation. This clonotype was counted many times. Its antigen is not yet known. One base away there is no much larger clone; base qualities are not given.

Libraries incorporated unique molecular identifier barcodes, which were used to quantify clonotypes. Qiagen AllPrep DNA/RNA Micro kits were used to isolate total RNA, and an Agilent TapeStation was used to check RNA quality. TCR beta libraries were built by 5' RACE: cDNA synthesis followed by two PCR steps using TCR beta constant-region gene-specific primers. An Illumina MiSeq platform was used to sequence the TCR beta libraries. As for the authors' bioinformatics: MIGEC, MiXCR and VDJtools were used to process the reads. Clonotype frequency was calculated as the fraction of unique molecular identifiers assigned to a given clonotype among all unique molecular identifiers in the sample. Nonfunctional TRBV genes listed as pseudogenes or open reading frames in IMGT, such as TRBV1, TRBV12-1 and TRBV21, were excluded. TCRdb reran the public reads through fastp at Q25 and MiXCR, keeping productive beta chains. Each entry is one CDR3 protein sequence, shown with its most common DNA and genes. The V and J calls and clone size are TCRdb's, not the authors'. The sample profile shows about 20,000 distinct CDR3 sequences; approximately 2.4% of them were found once. The ten largest clones add up to over 25% of the sample.

The CDR3 starts with the cysteine, ends with the phenylalanine, and has 16 residues. The only DNA kept is the CDR3, 48 bases in frame from the first base. V gives up 1 base and J gives up 7 bases, and the segment between their germline ends measures 17 bases. Input material: healthy donor T cells cultured with leukemia cells. The receptor's source is a human donor in good health. Some clones in this sample may be carry-over from other donors' samples. The sequence joins TRBV12-3 or TRBV12-4 to TRBJ2-1; the D gene could be either TRBD1 or TRBD2, each agreeing at 5 bases. DNA sequence: TGTGCCAGCAGTTTAGAATGGGGGACCGGGTCAAATGAGCAGTTCTTC. It translates to CASSLEWGTGSNEQFF.